A selection of T cell receptor beta chains follows, all from one sample in a study of cytomegalovirus exposure and HLA in healthy donors. Method: immunoSEQ multiplex PCR; TCRdb's copy keeps in-frame clones and lacks some. Seen here are some 240,000 clones, roughly 86% observed once, and the top ten hold over 0.95%. What was sequenced was PBMCs. All receptors derive from a woman in her twenties or thirties in good health and CMV-seropositive. The CDR3 runs from the conserved cysteine through the conserved F or W. A D gene is named only where the DNA matches it firmly. Clone size is shown for a subset of rows, as once, few, many or a class of expanded clone.

J gene,D gene,V gene,CDR3 length,clone size,CDR3 protein,CDR3 DNA
TRBJ1-3,.,TRBV5-4,15,.,CASSWGGSSGNTIYF,TGTGCCAGCAGTTGGGGCGGGAGCTCTGGAAACACCATATATTTT
TRBJ2-5,TRBD1,TRBV9,14,.,CASSPHRGQETQYF,TGTGCCAGCAGCCCTCACAGGGGCCAAGAGACCCAGTACTTC
TRBJ2-3,TRBD1,TRBV19,14,.,CASRDRGRGDTQYF,TGTGCCAGCCGGGACAGGGGGCGCGGAGATACGCAGTATTTT
TRBJ2-7,.,TRBV6-6,11,once,CASSSTGKQYF,TGTGCCAGCAGTTCCACAGGGAAGCAGTACTTC
TRBJ2-2,.,TRBV10-3,15,.,CAISELGGAGGELFF,TGTGCCATCAGTGAGCTGGGAGGAGCCGGCGGGGAGCTGTTTTTT
TRBJ2-1,TRBD2,TRBV19,16,.,CASSILAGGPGNEQFF,TGTGCCAGTAGTATTCTAGCGGGAGGGCCCGGGAATGAGCAGTTCTTC
TRBJ2-7,TRBD1,TRBV11-3,13,.,CASTGQGAYEQYF,TGTGCCAGCACTGGACAGGGGGCTTACGAGCAGTACTTC
TRBJ2-7,TRBD2,TRBV4-1,17,.,CASSLELAGVGRNEQYF,TGCGCCAGCAGCCTGGAACTAGCGGGAGTGGGGAGGAACGAGCAGTACTTC
TRBJ1-1,.,TRBV15,13,.,CATSMGLTTEAFF,TGTGCCACCAGCATGGGACTAACGACTGAAGCTTTCTTT
TRBJ2-1,TRBD2,TRBV27,14,.,CASSLGGSWNEQFF,TGTGCCAGCAGTTTGGGGGGGAGTTGGAATGAGCAGTTCTTC
TRBJ1-4,.,TRBV1,16,.,CTSSQDCGQTNEKLFF,TGCACCAGCAGCCAAGATTGCGGGCAGACTAATGAAAAACTGTTTTTT
TRBJ2-3,.,TRBV7-8,14,.,CASSLVGRGDTQYF,TGTGCCAGCAGCTTAGTAGGTCGCGGAGATACGCAGTATTTT
TRBJ2-3,TRBD2,TRBV18,19,.,CASSLMTSGSEGSTDTQYF,TGTGCCAGCTCACTCATGACTAGCGGGAGTGAAGGTAGCACAGATACGCAGTATTTT
TRBJ1-4,.,TRBV5-1,15,few,CASSLWSDNNEKLFF,TGCGCCAGCAGCTTGTGGTCAGACAATAATGAAAAACTGTTTTTT
TRBJ2-3,TRBD1,TRBV10-3,14,.,CAIRPGQDTDTQYF,TGTGCCATCAGGCCGGGACAGGACACAGATACGCAGTATTTT
TRBJ1-4,TRBD1,TRBV27,17,.,CASSDRTGRSTNEKLFF,TGTGCCAGCAGTGATCGGACAGGGCGATCAACTAATGAAAAACTGTTTTTT
TRBJ2-7,.,TRBV7-9,12,.,CASSLRSYEQYF,TGTGCCAGCAGCTTACGGTCGTACGAGCAGTACTTC
TRBJ2-5,TRBD2,TRBV27,19,.,CASSLSPALAGREFETQYF,TGTGCCAGCAGTTTATCGCCGGCGCTAGCGGGGCGGGAGTTCGAGACCCAGTACTTC
TRBJ1-5,TRBD1,TRBV7-8,17,.,CASSPWTGGFGNQPQHF,TGTGCCAGCAGCCCCTGGACAGGGGGCTTCGGCAATCAGCCCCAGCATTTT
TRBJ1-4,.,TRBV5-1,14,.,CASATGTPNEKLFF,TGCGCCAGCGCAACCGGGACACCTAATGAAAAACTGTTTTTT
TRBJ2-3,TRBD2,TRBV4-1,17,.,CASSLYPASGDTDTQYF,TGCGCCAGCAGTCTCTACCCGGCTAGCGGGGACACAGATACGCAGTATTTT
TRBJ2-1,TRBD2,TRBV27,15,.,CASSLTRTSDSEQFF,TGTGCCAGCAGTTTAACCCGGACTAGCGATAGTGAGCAGTTCTTC
TRBJ2-7,TRBD2,TRBV19,16,.,CASSDGLAGISYEQYF,TGTGCCAGTAGTGACGGACTAGCGGGAATATCCTACGAGCAGTACTTC
TRBJ1-3,TRBD1,TRBV18,15,.,CASSPGTGPGNTIYF,TGTGCCAGCTCACCAGGGACAGGGCCTGGAAACACCATATATTTT
TRBJ2-1,.,TRBV14,13,.,CASSARAPGEQFF,TGTGCCAGCAGCGCCCGGGCCCCGGGGGAGCAGTTCTTC
TRBJ1-1,.,TRBV10-3,13,.,CAISEAGRTEAFF,TGTGCCATCAGTGAGGCCGGTAGAACTGAAGCTTTCTTT
TRBJ1-2,.,TRBV4-1,15,.,CASSQEPRGNYGYTF,TGCGCCAGCAGCCAAGAGCCCAGGGGCAACTATGGCTACACCTTC
TRBJ2-1,.,TRBV11-1,14,.,CASSSRVGGNEQFF,TGTGCCAGCAGCTCGAGGGTGGGTGGCAATGAGCAGTTCTTC
TRBJ1-1,.,TRBV5-1,14,once,CASSLVGGIAEAFF,TGCGCCAGCAGCTTGGTGGGGGGGATCGCTGAAGCTTTCTTT
TRBJ2-7,.,TRBV27,13,.,CASSQGSGVEQYF,TGTGCCAGCAGTCAGGGTTCGGGGGTCGAGCAGTACTTC
TRBJ2-7,TRBD1,TRBV6-6,13,.,CASSYSTGYEQYF,TGTGCCAGCAGTTACTCGACAGGGTACGAGCAGTACTTC
TRBJ2-5,.,TRBV5-1,13,.,CASSLVGAETQYF,TGCGCCAGCAGCTTGGTAGGGGCAGAGACCCAGTACTTC
TRBJ2-2,TRBD1,TRBV11-2,18,.,CASSRWVGQGSYTGELFF,TGTGCCAGCAGCCGGTGGGTGGGACAGGGGTCTTACACCGGGGAGCTGTTTTTT
TRBJ2-3,.,TRBV18,14,.,CASSPSGLTDTQYF,TGTGCCAGCTCACCTAGCGGACTCACAGATACGCAGTATTTT
TRBJ2-1,.,TRBV7-8,16,.,CASRDPQGSSYNEQFF,TGTGCCAGCAGGGATCCCCAGGGGAGCTCCTACAATGAGCAGTTCTTC